A single sample is the source of the 5 T cell receptor beta chains below, sequenced in a study of shared clonotypes between healthy human individuals. Sequencing used immunoSEQ multiplex PCR; TCRdb keeps in-frame clones, though not all of them. The sample consists of more than 550,000 clones, about two thirds of them appearing once. Specimen: memory CD4+ T cells sorted from blood. Sample subset: CD45RA-negative fraction. The origin of the receptors is a woman in her 30s in good health.

As concerns this clone: Other DNA sequences of this sample code for an identical CDR3. The V call is TRBV7-8, the J call TRBJ1-1; unclear D gene. Germline V gene lookup returns CDR1 SGHVS and CDR2 FQNEAQ. There are 12 residues in the CDR3. Deletions cut 1 base from V and 3 bases from J, with 3 bases between. The CDR3 nucleotides are TGTGCCAGCAGCTTAGTTTACACTGAAGCTTTCTTT. Protein: CASSLVYTEAFF.

This rearrangement joins TRBV7-8 to TRBJ1-5; D is possibly TRBD1 (5 bases). Germline CDR1 SGHVS, CDR2 FQNEAQ. CDR3 length: 15 residues. V was pared by 1 base and J by 7 bases, with 14 bases between. This CDR3 is CASSLGGRDGQPQHF. The CDR3 nucleotides read TGTGCCAGCAGCTTAGGGGGACGGGACGGACAGCCCCAGCATTTT.

This sequence joins TRBV19 and TRBJ1-2; a weak D match, TRBD1 (5 bases). Germline CDR1 reads LNHDA; CDR2 reads SQIVND (reference sequence). V was shortened by 4 bases and J by 4 bases, with 19 bases between the two germline ends. The CDR3 extends over 16 amino acids. CDR3 sequence (DNA): TGTGCCAGTAGTACCCTCGACAGAATCCTGGGCTATGGCTACACCTTC. This codes for CASSTLDRILGYGYTF.

The CDR3 reads CASSKSQEAFF. In nucleotides, the CDR3 is TGTGCCAGCAGCAAATCCCAGGAAGCTTTCTTT. The genes are TRBV7-2 and TRBJ1-1; D is uncertain. Trimming removed 5 bases at V and 8 bases at J, with 9 bases between. The CDR3 extends over 11 amino acids. CDR1 and CDR2 (germline): SGHTA, FQGNSA.

This sequence joins TRBV4-1 and TRBJ1-1; D gene uncertain. V was cut by 1 base and J by 3 bases, with 9 bases left in between. Germline CDR1 is MGHRA and CDR2 is YSYEKL. This CDR3 spans 14 amino acids. The CDR3 DNA reads as TGCGCCAGCAGCCAAGGCCTCCGGGACACTGAAGCTTTCTTT. This gives the protein CASSQGLRDTEAFF.